Below, one T cell receptor (beta chain) is given with its context. The protocol was immunoSEQ multiplex PCR, while the TCRdb copy is restricted to in-frame clones and leaves out a portion. The sample consists of about 18,000 clones, more than 70% of them appearing once. This specimen belongs to a study of OX40 agonist ivuxolimab in advanced cancers. Looking at the study overall: Earlier anti-PD-1, anti-PD-L1 or anti-CTLA-4 therapy was permitted; roughly 42% had received some.

Germline CDR1 and CDR2: SGHDT and YYEEEE. V shed 2 bases and J shed 1 base, with 6 bases lying between them. The CDR3 extends over 14 amino acids. The chain joins TRBV5-6 to TRBJ2-2; D perhaps matches TRBD2 (5 bases). This TCR came from an adult with an advanced solid tumor such as melanoma, head and neck, liver or kidney cancer. The sequencing here drew on CD4+ or CD8+ T cells sorted from blood, taken in a trial of the OX40 agonist ivuxolimab. This CDR3 reads CASSLGRNTGELFF. The CDR3 coding sequence is TGTGCCAGCAGCTTAGGGAGGAACACCGGGGAGCTGTTTTTT.